This TCR beta chain was obtained from a study of post-analysis software for immune sequencing data. At the level of the study: Disease trajectories encompassed relapsing-remitting, secondary progressive and progressive-relapsing multiple sclerosis. Study-level results: Controls showed lower frequencies than patients for five TRBV segments, and TRBV5-6, TRBV5-1 and TRBV20-1 were among these. The study found significantly lower normalized Chao1 diversity in multiple sclerosis patients than in controls. Samples from a shared batch, those prepared together, strongly co-clustered by F measure.

Unique molecular identifiers were built into the TCR beta cDNA libraries. Each CDR3 protein is one row after TCRdb ran MiXCR on the PCR reads. The sample has roughly 730,000 distinct CDR3 sequences, about 32% seen once. This CDR3 spans 11 amino acids. Germline CDR1 is SGHAT and CDR2 is FQNNGV. The V and J ends lost 2 bases and 8 bases respectively, with 6 bases between them. This clonotype was found many times. No antigen is known for it. This sequence was found in a girl aged 10 to 17 with multiple sclerosis. Sequencing was done on a sample of blood. The chain is built from TRBV11-2 and TRBJ1-2; D ambiguous. The CDR3 loop is CASSLSGGYTF. CDR3 in DNA: TGTGCCAGCAGCTTATCGGGCGGCTACACCTTC. Full variable domain (remainder filled in from reference TRBV11-2 and TRBJ1-2): EAGVAQSPRYKIIEKRQSVAFWCNPISGHATLYWYQQILGQGPKLLIQFQNNGVVDDSQLPKDRFSAERLKGVDSTLKIQPAKLEDSAVYLCASSLSGGYTFGSGTRLTVV.